Shown below are 14 T cell receptor beta chains from a single sample sequenced in a study of shared clonotypes between healthy human individuals. This table comes from immunoSEQ multiplex PCR, and its TCRdb copy is limited to in-frame clones, with some not included. The data hold under 1,100,000 clones, with 70% to 80% observed a single time. The sample taken for sequencing was memory CD4+ T cells sorted from blood. Subset meaning: CD45RA-negative fraction. The receptors were gathered from a man aged 18 to 29 in good health.

The chain uses TRBV7-2 and TRBJ2-2; D possibly corresponds to TRBD2 (6 bases). The CDR3 sequence is 16 residues long. Germline-derived CDR1 and CDR2 are SGHTA and FQGNSA. The V and J ends lost 1 base and 4 bases respectively, with 13 bases between them. This CDR3 is CASSLGAGSPTGELFF. The CDR3 DNA is TGTGCCAGCAGCTTAGGGGCGGGATCCCCCACCGGGGAGCTGTTTTTT.

This rearrangement joins TRBV19 to TRBJ2-5; 8 bases fit TRBD2. The CDR3 runs to 16 residues. The germline V gene has CDR1 LNHDA and CDR2 SQIVND (reference sequence). Trimming cost V 6 bases and J 0 bases; bases outside gene matches: 9. The CDR3 coding sequence is TGTGCCAGTAGCCTGAGCGGGAGCAGTTACCAAGAGACCCAGTACTTC. Amino acid sequence: CASSLSGSSYQETQYF.

In the case of this clone: Other DNA sequences in this sample translate to the same CDR3. V usage is TRBV27 and J usage is TRBJ1-2, with D uncertain. This CDR3 is built from 16 residues. Between the trimmed V and J ends, which lost 2 bases and 0 bases, there was a span of 13 bases. Per germline, CDR1 MNHEY and CDR2 SMNVEV (reference sequence). The DNA for the CDR3 is TGTGCCAGCAGTTTAGTTGGTTCCGGAGCTAACTATGGCTACACCTTC. It specifies CASSLVGSGANYGYTF.

This rearrangement joins TRBV7-9 to TRBJ1-4; D ambiguous. Between the trimmed V and J ends, which lost 1 base and 0 bases, there was a span of 6 bases. CDR3 length: 15 amino acids. Germline lookup yields CDR1 SEHNR and CDR2 FQNEAQ (reference sequence). The CDR3 reads CASSLERATNEKLFF. The DNA of the CDR3 is TGTGCCAGCAGCTTAGAGAGGGCAACTAATGAAAAACTGTTTTTT.

This clone has only a few counts. The rearrangement joins TRBV15 to TRBJ2-5; 9 nucleotides match TRBD2. The CDR3 covers 14 residues. CDR1 is LNHNV, CDR2 YYDKDF, per germline (reference sequence). The ends lost 7 bases at V and 5 bases at J; junction bases unmatched: 8. The CDR3 reads CATTAGGPGETQYF. CDR3 coding DNA: TGTGCCACCACGGCGGGAGGGCCGGGGGAGACCCAGTACTTC.

The genes are TRBV7-8 and TRBJ2-6; possibly TRBD1 for D (6 bases). The length of the CDR3 is 17 residues. Germline V gene sequence: CDR1 SGHVS, CDR2 FQNEAQ. V gave up 2 bases and J gave up 0 bases, with 11 bases separating them. The CDR3: CASSLLGAYSGANVLTF. The CDR3 coding sequence is TGTGCCAGCAGCTTACTGGGGGCATACTCTGGGGCCAACGTCCTGACTTTC.

This clone was detected ten times or more. This chain connects TRBV5-4 to TRBJ1-4, with TRBD1 as a possible D gene (5 bases). This CDR3 comprises 15 residues. The germline V gene encodes CDR1 SGHNT and CDR2 YYREEE (reference sequence). Deletions cut 0 bases from V and 5 bases from J, with 11 bases between. CDR3: CASSLGQTLNEKLFF. CDR3 nucleotide sequence: TGTGCCAGCAGCTTGGGACAGACTTTGAATGAAAAACTGTTTTTT.

This chain links TRBV5-5 with TRBJ1-5; TRBD1 might be the D (5 bases). CDR1 and CDR2 (germline): SGHKS, YYEKEE (reference sequence). Trimming cost V 2 bases and J 5 bases, with 8 bases left between them. This CDR3 region has 13 residues. CDR3 in DNA: TGTGCCAGCAGCTTAGGGGTCTATCAGCCCCAGCATTTT. Amino acids: CASSLGVYQPQHF.

CDR3 loop: CASVLGGEGPFEQFF. CDR3 in DNA: TGCGCCAGCGTCCTGGGCGGGGAAGGCCCCTTTGAGCAGTTCTTC. This rearrangement joins TRBV5-1 to TRBJ2-1; a weak D match, TRBD2 (6 bases). The V gene's germline CDR1 is SGHRS and CDR2 YFSETQ. This CDR3 comprises 15 residues. V lost 7 bases and J 9 bases, leaving 23 bases between the germline ends.

The chain combines TRBV19 with TRBJ2-7; D is undetermined. The CDR3 runs to 14 residues. Trimming took 3 bases from V and 6 from J, leaving 15 bases between them. Per germline, CDR1 LNHDA and CDR2 SQIVND (reference sequence). The CDR3 loop reads CASSIGRFVSEQYF. Here the CDR3 DNA reads TGTGCCAGTAGTATTGGCCGGTTTGTGAGCGAGCAGTACTTC.

This clone has a handful of counts. This rearrangement joins TRBV5-1 to TRBJ2-6; unclear D gene. The V end lost 6 bases, the J end lost 0 bases, and 13 bases lay between the germline ends. This CDR3 contains 16 residues. Germline V gene sequence: CDR1 SGHRS, CDR2 YFSETQ. CDR3 sequence: CASNLGVRSGANVLTF. The CDR3 DNA reads as TGCGCCAGCAATCTTGGGGTGCGCTCTGGGGCCAACGTCCTGACTTTC.

This sequence joins TRBV30 and TRBJ1-1; D is ambiguous. V dropped 3 bases and J dropped 4 bases, with 12 bases sitting between them. CDR3 length: 13 amino acids. Germline CDR1 GTSNPN, CDR2 SVGIG (reference sequence). This CDR3 is CAWSSYVGTEAFF. Here the CDR3 DNA reads TGTGCCTGGAGCTCATACGTGGGCACTGAAGCTTTCTTT.

The chain couples TRBV4-3 to TRBJ1-3; no clear D. Germline lookup yields CDR1 LGHNA and CDR2 YSLEER. The CDR3 length is 18 residues. Trimming cost V 0 bases and J 0 bases, with 15 bases left between them. The CDR3 loop reads CASSQDLPAGPSGNTIYF. The CDR3 DNA is TGCGCCAGCAGCCAAGATCTCCCGGCCGGACCCTCTGGAAACACCATATATTTT.

CDR3 bases: TGCGCCAGCAGCTTTACAGGGGGCTCGGGAGAGACCCAGTACTTC. This translates into CASSFTGGSGETQYF. The chain uses TRBV5-1 and TRBJ2-5; 9 positions match TRBD1. With V trimmed by 2 bases and J by 4 bases, 6 bases remained unmatched. The CDR3 contains 15 residues. CDR1 SGHRS and CDR2 YFSETQ come from the germline V gene. The complete variable domain, with remaining parts taken from reference TRBV5-1 and TRBJ2-5, reads KAGVTQTPRYLIKTRGQQVTLSCSPISGHRSVSWYQQTPGQGLQFLFEYFSETQRNKGNFPGRFSGRQFSNSRSEMNVSTLELGDSALYLCASSFTGGSGETQYFGPGTRLLVL.